Shown below are 10 T cell receptor beta chains from a single sample sequenced in a study of regulatory T cells in long-lasting Graves disease. Construction of TCR beta libraries relied on iRepertoire HTBI primers and on Arm-PCR targeting CDR3 regions. MiXCR was run by TCRdb on the multiplex PCR reads, yielding one entry per CDR3 protein. The sample shows 360,000 or so distinct CDR3 sequences, 16% of them seen only once. Time point reported: newly diagnosed GD, antithyroid drugs for less than 3 months. Construction of the TCR library relied on RNA isolated from PBMCs. This sample also appeared in a second study, on T cells in Graves' hyperthyroidism and ophthalmopathy.

The input for sequencing was peripheral blood mononuclear cells (PBMCs), taken at new diagnosis, from a patient treated with antithyroid drugs. These receptors were obtained from a man aged 35-49 years with Graves disease.

The table lists this clonotype with a few counts. The J gene is TRBJ2-3, the V gene TRBV5-6; D is perhaps TRBD2 (5 bases). Germline V gives CDR1 SGHDT, CDR2 YYEEEE. The length of the CDR3 is 13 residues. V shed 0 bases and J shed 8 bases, with 10 bases lying between them. CDR3 region: CASSLEGGGTQYF. CDR3 nucleotides: TGTGCCAGCAGCTTGGAGGGCGGAGGTACGCAGTATTTT.

This clonotype was recorded once. The rearrangement links TRBV27 to TRBJ2-3; D remains unclear. The CDR3 covers 13 residues. Trimming removed 2 bases at V and 2 bases at J, with 5 bases between. Germline CDR1 and CDR2: MNHEY and SMNVEV (reference sequence). The CDR3 here is CASSLTVTDTQYF. CDR3 DNA sequence: TGTGCCAGCAGTTTAACAGTCACAGATACGCAGTATTTT.

This clonotype was counted between two and nine times. The chain uses TRBV5-4 and TRBJ1-1; D gene ambiguous. V gave up 0 bases and J gave up 2 bases, with 11 bases separating them. The CDR3 length is 15 residues. Per the germline V gene, CDR1 is SGHNT and CDR2 is YYREEE (reference sequence). This CDR3 is CASSLVDRRNTEAFF. The DNA of the CDR3 is TGTGCCAGCAGCTTGGTTGATAGGCGAAACACTGAAGCTTTCTTT.

This clonotype was counted many times. The J gene is TRBJ2-1, the V gene TRBV20-1; perhaps TRBD2 as D (6 bases). This CDR3 spans 16 amino acids. Trimming pared 3 bases from V and 6 bases from J, leaving 21 bases between. Germline CDR1 DFQATT, CDR2 SNEGSKA (reference sequence). CDR3 in amino acids: CSARSGGTQRRNEQFF. CDR3 nucleotide sequence: TGCAGTGCTAGGTCAGGAGGGACCCAAAGGCGCAATGAGCAGTTCTTC.

V gene TRBV6-2 or TRBV6-3 combines with J gene TRBJ2-5; TRBD2 is a possible D gene (5 bases). Germline CDR1 and CDR2: MNHEY and SVGEGT. Deletions cut 2 bases from V and 2 bases from J, with 12 bases between. The CDR3 runs to 15 residues. CDR3 DNA: TGTGCCAGCAGTTACGTGTCCCGGGGTCAAGAGACCCAGTACTTC. This translates into CASSYVSRGQETQYF.

This chain links TRBV30 with TRBJ1-2; D is unresolved. The CDR3 is 12 amino acids. Germline CDR1 GTSNPN, CDR2 SVGIG (reference sequence). Trimming took 0 bases from V and 6 from J, leaving 8 bases between them. CDR3 protein: CAWSVSGDGYTF. As DNA, the CDR3 is TGTGCCTGGAGTGTATCCGGGGATGGCTACACCTTC.

A few counts support this clonotype. The chain has TRBV5-1 and TRBJ1-3, with a possible D match to TRBD1 (5 bases). V dropped 4 bases and J dropped 0 bases, with 14 bases sitting between them. CDR3 length equals 16 residues. CDR1 and CDR2 from the germline V gene are SGHRS and YFSETQ. The CDR3, as DNA: TGCGCCAGCAGCCAAGGGGCCGCGGACTCTGGAAACACCATATATTTT. It is translated as CASSQGAADSGNTIYF.

The J gene is TRBJ2-3, the V gene TRBV20-1, with 7 bases fitting TRBD1. Unmatched junction bases numbered 11, after V lost 3 bases and J lost 2 bases. CDR1 DFQATT and CDR2 SNEGSKA come from the germline V gene (reference sequence). The CDR3 runs to 16 residues. The CDR3 loop reads CSASKIGTENTDTQYF. As DNA, the CDR3 is TGCAGTGCTAGCAAGATTGGGACAGAAAACACAGATACGCAGTATTTT.

This sequence joins TRBV5-6 and TRBJ2-7; no reliable D call. V lost 6 bases and J 6 bases, leaving 25 bases between the germline ends. The CDR3 consists of 16 residues. Germline CDR1 and CDR2: SGHDT and YYEEEE. CDR3 coding DNA: TGTGCCAGCATCCAATATGGTGGGGATCCCTTGTTCGAGCAGTACTTC. Residues: CASIQYGGDPLFEQYF. The variable domain in full, completed from reference TRBV5-6 and TRBJ2-7, reads DAGVTQSPTHLIKTRGQQVTLRCSPKSGHDTVSWYQQALGQGPQFIFQYYEEEERQRGNFPDRFSGHQFPNYSSELNVNALLLGDSALYLCASIQYGGDPLFEQYFGPGTRLTVT.

This clonotype was counted only a few times. This sequence joins TRBV10-3 and TRBJ2-7, with a weak D call TRBD2 (6 bases). The length of the CDR3 is 15 residues. V lost 7 bases, J lost 2 bases, and 18 bases lay in between. Germline CDR1 and CDR2: ENHRY and SYGVKD. Here the CDR3 DNA reads TGTGCCATCAAGAAAGGAGGGCAAAGTCCCTACGAGCAGTACTTC. Translated: CAIKKGGQSPYEQYF.